These 27 T cell receptor beta chains share one sample of origin, sequenced in a study of T cells in Graves' hyperthyroidism and ophthalmopathy. There were TCR beta CDR3 regions amplified from RNA transcripts. An initial round of RT-PCR targeting the TCR CDR3 relied on the HTBI primer set. TCRdb used MiXCR to reprocess the multiplex PCR reads, holding one entry per CDR3 protein. In the table there are 600,000 to 750,000 distinct CDR3 sequences, around 16% of which are singletons. Sequencing was carried out using blood. The source of these receptors is a man aged 50-60 years with Graves' hyperthyroidism.

The chain recombines TRBV20-1 with TRBJ2-5; 7 bases are shared with TRBD2. V lost 4 bases, J lost 1 base, and 3 bases stayed unmatched. Germline CDR1 is DFQATT and CDR2 is SNEGSKA (reference sequence). CDR3 size: 13 residues. In DNA, the CDR3 is TGCAGTGCTACAAGGACTAGCCAAGAGACCCAGTACTTC. It specifies CSATRTSQETQYF.

The chain is built from TRBV20-1 and TRBJ2-2; 8 bases fit TRBD2. Losses at the gene ends were 3 bases for V and 6 bases for J; bases not matched to a gene: 6. This CDR3 is built from 14 residues. Germline V gene sequence: CDR1 DFQATT, CDR2 SNEGSKA (reference sequence). The CDR3 DNA reads TGCAGTGCTAGGAGCGGGAGATGGGCCGGGGAGCTGTTTTTT. Amino acids: CSARSGRWAGELFF.

This clonotype came up many times. The chain links TRBV30 to TRBJ2-3, with 7 bases that match TRBD2. The CDR3 contains 14 residues. V lost 4 bases, J lost 0 bases, and 4 bases stayed unmatched. In germline, CDR1 is GTSNPN, CDR2 SVGIG (reference sequence). The CDR3 loop reads CAWTTSASTDTQYF. Here the CDR3 DNA reads TGTGCCTGGACTACTAGCGCTAGCACAGATACGCAGTATTTT.

The chain joins TRBV6-2 or TRBV6-3 to TRBJ2-1, with 11 bases that match TRBD2. V was clipped by 0 bases and J by 9 bases; unmatched bases: 7. Germline lookup yields CDR1 MNHEY and CDR2 SVGEGT. The CDR3 sequence is 16 residues long. CDR3 in amino acids: CASSYSLAGDIGEQFF. For the CDR3, the DNA is TGTGCCAGCAGTTACTCACTAGCGGGAGATATTGGTGAGCAGTTCTTC.

This clonotype was seen only a few times. V gene TRBV7-6 combines with J gene TRBJ2-5; TRBD2 aligns across 7 bases. Germline V gene lookup returns CDR1 SGHVS and CDR2 FNYEAQ. The J segment lost 4 bases and the V segment lost 2 bases, leaving 7 bases of the junction unmatched. This CDR3 has 15 residues. In DNA form, the CDR3 reads TGTGCCAGCAGCTTACTCGGCGGGAGAGGAGAGACCCAGTACTTC. Amino acid sequence: CASSLLGGRGETQYF. The whole variable domain, filled in from reference TRBV7-6 and TRBJ2-5, reads GAGVSQSPRYKVTKRGQDVALRCDPISGHVSLYWYRQALGQGPEFLTYFNYEAQQDKSGLPNDRFSAERPEGSISTLTIQRTEQRDSAMYRCASSLLGGRGETQYFGPGTRLLVL.

This clonotype was observed a handful of times. The V and J genes are TRBV27 and TRBJ2-1; TRBD2 agrees at 14 bases. CDR1 and CDR2 from the germline V gene are MNHEY and SMNVEV (reference sequence). V shed 3 bases, J shed 6 bases, and the junction held 4 bases outside the gene matches. The length of the CDR3 is 16 residues. The CDR3, as DNA: TGTGCCAGCAGTTTCGGGACTAGCGGGAGTGTCAATGAGCAGTTCTTC. Its translation is CASSFGTSGSVNEQFF.

This clonotype has a handful of counts. The chain combines TRBV13 with TRBJ2-7, with D perhaps matching TRBD2 (6 bases). Germline-derived CDR1 and CDR2 are PRHDT and FYEKMQ (reference sequence). CDR3 length equals 14 residues. With 2 bases removed from V and 2 bases from J, the gap between germline ends came to 10 bases. The CDR3 here is CASSLYGSAYEQYF. Here the CDR3 DNA reads TGTGCCAGCAGCTTATACGGGAGCGCCTACGAGCAGTACTTC.

This clonotype was seen a handful of times. This chain uses TRBV5-1 with TRBJ2-2; D may match TRBD1 or TRBD2 (5 bases each). The germline V gene has CDR1 SGHRS and CDR2 YFSETQ. The CDR3 extends over 15 amino acids. Trimming cost V 5 bases and J 0 bases, with 11 bases left between them. CDR3 nucleotide sequence: TGCGCCAGCAGGGCCCGGGACCCGAACACCGGGGAGCTGTTTTTT. It codes for CASRARDPNTGELFF.

This clonotype occurred a few times. The chain employs TRBV9 and TRBJ2-3; TRBD1 aligns across 7 bases. The CDR3 consists of 14 residues. V dropped 3 bases and J dropped 4; count of bases not matched to a gene: 5. The V gene's germline CDR1 is SGDLS and CDR2 YYNGEE. The CDR3 loop is CASSAQTGADTQYF. Written as DNA, the CDR3 is TGTGCCAGCAGCGCACAAACAGGGGCAGATACGCAGTATTTT.

The table lists this clonotype with many counts. The V and J genes are TRBV28 and TRBJ2-6; D unclear. The CDR3 consists of 15 residues. V gave up 7 bases and J gave up 2 bases, with 12 bases separating them. The germline V gene has CDR1 MDHEN and CDR2 SYDVKM. The CDR3: CASTRIQPGANVLTF. The CDR3 bases are TGTGCCAGCACCCGGATACAACCTGGGGCCAACGTCCTGACTTTC.

Many counts were recorded for this clonotype. J is TRBJ2-7 and V is TRBV3-1; maybe TRBD2 (6 bases). The germline V gene encodes CDR1 LGHDT and CDR2 YNNKEL (reference sequence). The V and J ends lost 4 bases and 5 bases respectively, with 15 bases between them. This CDR3 is 14 amino acids long. For the CDR3, the DNA is TGTGCCAGCAGCCCCCGGGGGTCAGCCAACGAGCAGTACTTC. Protein product: CASSPRGSANEQYF.

This rearrangement joins TRBV2 to TRBJ2-5; 8 bases are shared with TRBD1. Germline CDR1 is SNHLY and CDR2 is FYNNEI. The junction had 13 bases not matched to a gene; V was cut back by 8 bases and J by 5 bases. This CDR3 region has 15 residues. CDR3 nucleotide sequence: TGTGCCAGCTCACCACCATCTGACAGGGGTGAGACCCAGTACTTC. Translation: CASSPPSDRGETQYF.

This clonotype was counted at least ten times. DNA of the CDR3: TGTGCCAGCTCACGAACGCTAGCGGGAGGGCCCTACGAGCAGTACTTC. As protein: CASSRTLAGGPYEQYF. J is TRBJ2-7 and V is TRBV18; 12 nucleotides agree with TRBD2. The V gene end was trimmed by 4 bases and the J gene end by 2 bases; junction bases not matched to a gene: 6. From germline, CDR1 is KGHSH and CDR2 LQKENI. This CDR3 has 16 amino acids. The full variable domain, its missing parts supplied by reference TRBV18 and TRBJ2-7, is NAGVMQNPRHLVRRRGQEARLRCSPMKGHSHVYWYRQLPEEGLKFMVYLQKENIIDESGMPKERFSAEFPKEGPSILRIQQVVRGDSAAYFCASSRTLAGGPYEQYFGPGTRLTVT.

Many counts were recorded for this clonotype. The J gene is TRBJ2-1, the V gene TRBV7-8; 9 bases are shared with TRBD2. The CDR3 length is 14 residues. The trim removed 4 bases at V and 8 bases at J, leaving 6 bases unmatched. Germline V gene lookup returns CDR1 SGHVS and CDR2 FQNEAQ. The CDR3 DNA is TGTGCCAGCAGCTCCCCCCGACTAGCGGATGAGCAGTTCTTC. This codes for CASSSPRLADEQFF.

The rearrangement joins TRBV29-1 to TRBJ2-1, with no clear D. The CDR3 is 14 amino acids. Germline V gene data show CDR1 as SQVTM and CDR2 as ANQGSEA. V was shortened by 7 bases and J by 2 bases, with 15 bases between the two germline ends. CDR3 coding DNA: TGCAGCGAAGTCGGCGTACAAGCCTACAATGAGCAGTTCTTC. It specifies CSEVGVQAYNEQFF.

The genes are TRBV20-1 and TRBJ2-1; no definite D call. The V end lost 3 bases, the J end lost 3 bases, and 21 bases lay between the germline ends. The CDR3 covers 17 residues. Germline V CDR1 and CDR2: DFQATT, SNEGSKA (reference sequence). CDR3 nucleotides: TGCAGTGCTAGTACGCTCCTGGCGGAAAAACTCTACAATGAGCAGTTCTTC. As protein: CSASTLLAEKLYNEQFF.

This clonotype was counted at least ten times. The chain links TRBV7-9 to TRBJ2-7; the D is unclear. CDR1 and CDR2 (germline): SEHNR, FQNEAQ (reference sequence). V dropped 2 bases and J dropped 3 bases, with 14 bases sitting between them. CDR3 size: 15 residues. CDR3: CASSLRSDTFYEQYF. DNA for the CDR3: TGTGCCAGCAGCTTAAGGTCAGATACCTTCTACGAGCAGTACTTC.

The V call is TRBV30, the J call TRBJ2-6, with 7 bases matching TRBD1. Germline values: CDR1 GTSNPN, CDR2 SVGIG (reference sequence). V lost 8 bases and J lost 0; bases outside the gene matches: 10. The CDR3 is made up of 16 amino acids. DNA for the CDR3: TGTGCCCGGAAGGGGGCAGGTTCCTCTGGGGCCAACGTCCTGACTTTC. It yields the protein CARKGAGSSGANVLTF.

Many counts were recorded for this clonotype. The genes are TRBV10-3 and TRBJ2-3; 7 bases match TRBD2. The V gene's germline CDR1 is ENHRY and CDR2 SYGVKD. V gave up 10 bases and J gave up 1 base; unmatched junction bases: 11. This CDR3 is built from 15 residues. The CDR3 region has the DNA TGTGCCACCGACGAGGGGCGGGAGCGCACAGATACGCAGTATTTT. Translated: CATDEGRERTDTQYF.

V gene TRBV19 combines with J gene TRBJ2-3; D is perhaps TRBD1 (5 bases). The V end lost 7 bases, the J end lost 4 bases, and 12 bases lay between the germline ends. Germline lookup yields CDR1 LNHDA and CDR2 SQIVND (reference sequence). The CDR3 spans 13 residues. The CDR3 region is CASIGQGPDTQYF. The CDR3 nucleotides are TGTGCCAGTATTGGGCAGGGCCCAGATACGCAGTATTTT.

This clonotype appeared a few times. This chain joins TRBV20-1 and TRBJ2-7; 9 positions agree with TRBD2. Trimming at V came to 0 bases and at J to 5 bases, leaving 8 bases not matched to a gene. Germline CDR1 is DFQATT and CDR2 is SNEGSKA (reference sequence). This CDR3 spans 15 amino acids. CDR3 protein: CSARDLAGGPHEQYF. CDR3 DNA: TGCAGTGCTAGAGATCTGGCGGGAGGGCCGCACGAGCAGTACTTC.

In its sample, this clonotype was seen many times. This chain connects TRBV28 to TRBJ2-7, with a possible D match to TRBD2 (5 bases). V was pared by 5 bases and J by 3 bases, with 17 bases between. Germline V gene lookup returns CDR1 MDHEN and CDR2 SYDVKM. This CDR3 region has 15 residues. The CDR3 loop reads CASSPIARNDYEQYF. As DNA, the CDR3 is TGTGCCAGCAGTCCAATAGCGCGAAACGACTACGAGCAGTACTTC.

Many counts were recorded for this clonotype. This chain connects TRBV6-2 or TRBV6-3 to TRBJ1-1, with D hard to call. The CDR3 totals 12 residues. CDR1 is MNHEY, CDR2 SVGEGT, per germline. The V and J ends lost 7 bases and 0 bases respectively, with 6 bases between them. CDR3 nucleotides: TGTGCCAGCAAAGGCATGAACACTGAAGCTTTCTTT. It specifies CASKGMNTEAFF.

On this clonotype itself: The junction departs from germline at one end; a sequencing error may be responsible. The rearrangement uses TRBV11-2 and TRBJ2-7; tentatively, D is TRBD1 (5 bases). Germline V gene sequence: CDR1 SGHAT, CDR2 FQNNGV. The CDR3 runs to 15 residues. The CDR3 DNA follows: TGCGCCAGCAGCCAACCTGGACACCCCTCCTACGAGCAGTACTTC. It codes for CASSQPGHPSYEQYF.

This clonotype was observed many times. The V gene is TRBV2, the J gene TRBJ2-3; 9 nucleotides align to TRBD2. J lost 3 bases, V lost 5 bases, and 6 bases had no gene match. This CDR3 has 15 amino acids. Looked up from germline, CDR1 is SNHLY and CDR2 is FYNNEI. The CDR3 sequence is CASSSGLAPTDTQYF. CDR3 coding DNA: TGTGCCAGCAGTTCTGGACTAGCGCCGACAGATACGCAGTATTTT.

V usage is TRBV9 and J usage is TRBJ2-1; 8 nucleotides agree with TRBD2. The germline V gene has CDR1 SGDLS and CDR2 YYNGEE. The V and J ends lost 3 bases and 10 bases, in that order; junction bases with no gene match: 12. This CDR3 has 15 amino acids. Written as DNA, the CDR3 is TGTGCCAGCAGCGCGAAAACCGGGACTAGTGACGAGCAGTTCTTC. Translated: CASSAKTGTSDEQFF.

Many counts were recorded for this clonotype. The rearrangement links TRBV11-2 to TRBJ2-7, with a possible D match to TRBD2 (6 bases). Germline assignment: CDR1 SGHAT and CDR2 FQNNGV. The CDR3 totals 15 residues. V gave up 5 bases and J gave up 6 bases, with 20 bases separating them. The CDR3 loop reads CASSQSGVIAREQYF. The CDR3 DNA follows: TGTGCCAGCAGCCAATCGGGGGTTATCGCTCGCGAGCAGTACTTC.